This TCR beta chain came from a study of blood T cell repertoires in COVID-19. Background on the study: Sites across the United States, Italy and Spain contributed samples from acute and convalescent COVID-19.

Seattle cases were enrolled at active infection and followed longitudinally. This clone occurred once. Using immunoSEQ multiplex PCR, the repertoire was profiled, and TCRdb retains in-frame clones only, with some absent. The data hold about 170,000 clones, with around four fifths observed a single time. Germline values: CDR1 MDHEN, CDR2 SYDVKM. V lost 5 bases and J 3 bases, leaving 13 bases between the germline ends. The CDR3 consists of 14 residues. This clonotype originated in a woman of 80 years or more with COVID-19, enrolled during active disease. The sequencing input was peripheral blood. The V and J genes are TRBV28 and TRBJ1-1; the D gene is possibly TRBD1 (5 bases). This CDR3 reads CASSTQGWDTEAFF. CDR3 nucleotide sequence: TGTGCCAGCAGTACCCAGGGTTGGGACACTGAAGCTTTCTTT.